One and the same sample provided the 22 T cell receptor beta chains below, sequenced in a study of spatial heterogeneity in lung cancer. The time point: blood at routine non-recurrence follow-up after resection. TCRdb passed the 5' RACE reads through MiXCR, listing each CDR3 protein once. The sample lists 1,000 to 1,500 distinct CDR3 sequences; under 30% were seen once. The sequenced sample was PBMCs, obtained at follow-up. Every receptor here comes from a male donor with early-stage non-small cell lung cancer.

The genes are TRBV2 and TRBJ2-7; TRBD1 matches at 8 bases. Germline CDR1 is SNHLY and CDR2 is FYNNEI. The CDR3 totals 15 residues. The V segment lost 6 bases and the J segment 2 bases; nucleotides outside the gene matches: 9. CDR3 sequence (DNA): TGTGCCAGCAGATCCCCGGGACAGGATACCTACGAGCAGTACTTC. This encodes CASRSPGQDTYEQYF.

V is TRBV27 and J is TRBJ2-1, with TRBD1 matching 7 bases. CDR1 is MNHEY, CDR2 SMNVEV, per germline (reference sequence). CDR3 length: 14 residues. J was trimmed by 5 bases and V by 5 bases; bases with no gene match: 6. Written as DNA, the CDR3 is TGTGCCAGCAGTCGAGGGACAGACGACAATGAGCAGTTCTTC. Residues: CASSRGTDDNEQFF.

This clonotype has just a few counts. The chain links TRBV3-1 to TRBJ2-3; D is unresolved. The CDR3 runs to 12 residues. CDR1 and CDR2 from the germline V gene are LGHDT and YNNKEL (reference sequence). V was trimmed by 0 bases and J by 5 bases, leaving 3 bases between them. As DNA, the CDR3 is TGTGCCAGCAGCCAAGATGGAGATACGCAGTATTTT. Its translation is CASSQDGDTQYF.

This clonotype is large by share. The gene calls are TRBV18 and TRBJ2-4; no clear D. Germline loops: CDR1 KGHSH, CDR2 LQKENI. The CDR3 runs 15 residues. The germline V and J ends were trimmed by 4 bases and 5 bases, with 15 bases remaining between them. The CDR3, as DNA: TGTGCCAGCTCACAATTATTCGGCAGAGAAAACATTCAGTACTTC. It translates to CASSQLFGRENIQYF. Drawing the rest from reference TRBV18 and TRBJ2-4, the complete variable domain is NAGVMQNPRHLVRRRGQEARLRCSPMKGHSHVYWYRQLPEEGLKFMVYLQKENIIDESGMPKERFSAEFPKEGPSILRIQQVVRGDSAAYFCASSQLFGRENIQYFGAGTRLSVL.

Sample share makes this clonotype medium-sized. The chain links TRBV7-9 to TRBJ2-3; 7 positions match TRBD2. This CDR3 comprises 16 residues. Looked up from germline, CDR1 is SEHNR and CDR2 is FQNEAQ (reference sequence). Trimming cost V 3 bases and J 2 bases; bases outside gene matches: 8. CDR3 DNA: TGTGCCAGCAGCTTTTCCGCGGGAGTGTTCACAGATACGCAGTATTTT. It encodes CASSFSAGVFTDTQYF. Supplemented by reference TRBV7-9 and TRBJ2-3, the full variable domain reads DTGVSQNPRHKITKRGQNVTFRCDPISEHNRLYWYRQTLGQGPEFLTYFQNEAQLEKSRLLSDRFSAERPKGSFSTLEIQRTEQGDSAMYLCASSFSAGVFTDTQYFGPGTRLTVL.

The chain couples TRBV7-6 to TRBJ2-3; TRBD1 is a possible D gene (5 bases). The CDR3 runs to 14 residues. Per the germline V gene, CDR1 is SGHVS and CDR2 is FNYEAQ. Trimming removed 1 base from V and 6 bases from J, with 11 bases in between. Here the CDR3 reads CASSLGWGRDTQYF. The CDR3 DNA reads TGTGCCAGCAGCTTAGGATGGGGCAGGGATACGCAGTATTTT.

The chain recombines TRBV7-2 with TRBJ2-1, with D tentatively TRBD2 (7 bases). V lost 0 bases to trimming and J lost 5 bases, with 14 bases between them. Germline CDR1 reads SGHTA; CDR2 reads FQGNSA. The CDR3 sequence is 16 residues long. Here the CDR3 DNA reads TGTGCCAGCAGCTTAGCGGGGGGGCAGAAACACAATGAGCAGTTCTTC. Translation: CASSLAGGQKHNEQFF.

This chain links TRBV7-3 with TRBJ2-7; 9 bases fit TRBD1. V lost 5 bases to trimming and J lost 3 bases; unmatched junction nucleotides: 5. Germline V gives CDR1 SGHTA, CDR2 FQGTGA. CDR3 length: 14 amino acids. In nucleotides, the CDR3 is TGTGCCAGCAGCCCGACAGGGGGAGGCTACGAGCAGTACTTC. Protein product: CASSPTGGGYEQYF.

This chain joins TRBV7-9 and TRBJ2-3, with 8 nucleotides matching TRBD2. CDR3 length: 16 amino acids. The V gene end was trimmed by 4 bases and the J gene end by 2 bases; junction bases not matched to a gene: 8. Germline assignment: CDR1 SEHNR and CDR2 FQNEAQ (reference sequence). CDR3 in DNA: TGTGCCAGCAGCTCCACCACTAGCGGCTACACAGATACGCAGTATTTT. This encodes CASSSTTSGYTDTQYF.

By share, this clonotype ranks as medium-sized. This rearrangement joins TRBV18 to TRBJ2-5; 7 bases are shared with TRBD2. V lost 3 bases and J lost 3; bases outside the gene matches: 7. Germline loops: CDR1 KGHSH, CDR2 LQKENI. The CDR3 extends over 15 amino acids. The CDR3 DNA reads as TGTGCCAGCTCACCGCGGAGGGCGGGAGAAGAGACCCAGTACTTC. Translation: CASSPRRAGEETQYF.

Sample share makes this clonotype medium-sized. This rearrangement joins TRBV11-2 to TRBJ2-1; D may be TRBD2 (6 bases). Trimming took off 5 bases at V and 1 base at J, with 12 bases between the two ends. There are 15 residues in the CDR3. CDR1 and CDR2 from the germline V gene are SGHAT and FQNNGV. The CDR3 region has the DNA TGTGCCAGCAGCCTGAGCCGGGAGTCCTACAATGAGCAGTTCTTC. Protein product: CASSLSRESYNEQFF.

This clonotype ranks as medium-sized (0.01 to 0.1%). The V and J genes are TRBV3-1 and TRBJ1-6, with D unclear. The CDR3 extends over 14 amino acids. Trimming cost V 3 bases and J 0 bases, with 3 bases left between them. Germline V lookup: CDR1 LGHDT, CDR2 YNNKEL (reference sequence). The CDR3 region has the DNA TGTGCCAGCAGCCAGAGCTCCTATAATTCACCCCTCCACTTT. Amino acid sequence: CASSQSSYNSPLHF.

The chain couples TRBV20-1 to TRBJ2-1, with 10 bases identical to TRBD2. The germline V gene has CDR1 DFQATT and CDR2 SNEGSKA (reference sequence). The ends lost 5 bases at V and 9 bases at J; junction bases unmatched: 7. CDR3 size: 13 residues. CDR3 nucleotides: TGCAGTGCTGCTAGCGGGAGTAGGCGTGAGCAGTTCTTC. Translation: CSAASGSRREQFF.

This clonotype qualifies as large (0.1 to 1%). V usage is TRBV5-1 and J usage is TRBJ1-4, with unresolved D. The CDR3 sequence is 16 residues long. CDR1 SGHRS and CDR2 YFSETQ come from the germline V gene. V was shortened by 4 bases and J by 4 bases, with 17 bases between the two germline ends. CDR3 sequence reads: CASSRSPREGNEKLFF. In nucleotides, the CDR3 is TGCGCCAGCAGCCGATCGCCGAGGGAGGGTAATGAAAAACTGTTTTTT.

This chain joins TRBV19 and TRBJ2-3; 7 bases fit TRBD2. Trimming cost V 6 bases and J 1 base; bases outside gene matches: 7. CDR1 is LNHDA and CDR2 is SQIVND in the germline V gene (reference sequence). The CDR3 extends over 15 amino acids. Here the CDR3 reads CASSVLAGRTDTQYF. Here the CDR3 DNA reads TGTGCCAGTAGCGTGTTAGCGGGCCGCACAGATACGCAGTATTTT.

The CDR3 loop is CASSPGRGSDTQYF. The CDR3 nucleotides read TGTGCCAGCAGCCCGGGGCGCGGGTCAGATACGCAGTATTTT. The chain employs TRBV7-2 and TRBJ2-3; D may match TRBD1 or TRBD2 (5 bases each). V was pared by 5 bases and J by 4 bases, with 13 bases between. Per germline, CDR1 SGHTA and CDR2 FQGNSA. This CDR3 has 14 amino acids.

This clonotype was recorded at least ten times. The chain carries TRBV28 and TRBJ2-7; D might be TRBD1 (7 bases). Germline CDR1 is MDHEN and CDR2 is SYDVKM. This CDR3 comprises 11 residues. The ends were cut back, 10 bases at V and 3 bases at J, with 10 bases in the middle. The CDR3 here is CATQGGYEQYF. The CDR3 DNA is TGTGCCACCCAGGGGGGCTACGAGCAGTACTTC.

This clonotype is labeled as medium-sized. This chain's CDR3 is CASSRSSGTYNEQFF. CDR3 DNA: TGCGCCAGCAGCCGGTCTAGCGGGACCTACAATGAGCAGTTCTTC. The genes are TRBV5-1 and TRBJ2-1; TRBD2 matches 9 bases. Germline V gene lookup returns CDR1 SGHRS and CDR2 YFSETQ. The ends lost 4 bases at V and 2 bases at J; junction bases unmatched: 4. The CDR3 runs to 15 residues.

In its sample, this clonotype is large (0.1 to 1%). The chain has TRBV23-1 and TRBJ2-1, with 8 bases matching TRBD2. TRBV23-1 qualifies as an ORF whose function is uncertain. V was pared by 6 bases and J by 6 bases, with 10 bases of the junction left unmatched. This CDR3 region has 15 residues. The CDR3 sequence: CASSPGMAGGNEQFF. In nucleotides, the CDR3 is TGCGCCAGCAGCCCCGGTATGGCGGGAGGCAATGAGCAGTTCTTC.

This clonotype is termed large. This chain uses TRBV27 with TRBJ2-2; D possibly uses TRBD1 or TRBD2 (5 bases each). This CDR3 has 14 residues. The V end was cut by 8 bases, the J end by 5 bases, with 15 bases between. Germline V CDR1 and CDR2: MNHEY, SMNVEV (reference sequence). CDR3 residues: CASGAGDATGELFF. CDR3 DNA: TGTGCCAGCGGTGCCGGGGACGCAACCGGGGAGCTGTTTTTT.

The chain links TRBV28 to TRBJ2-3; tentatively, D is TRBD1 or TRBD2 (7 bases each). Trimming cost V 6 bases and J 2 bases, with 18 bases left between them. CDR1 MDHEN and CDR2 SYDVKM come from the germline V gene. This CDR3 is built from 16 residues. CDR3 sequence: CASSRGDDRDTDTQYF. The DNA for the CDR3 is TGTGCCAGCAGCCGGGGGGATGACAGGGACACAGATACGCAGTATTTT.

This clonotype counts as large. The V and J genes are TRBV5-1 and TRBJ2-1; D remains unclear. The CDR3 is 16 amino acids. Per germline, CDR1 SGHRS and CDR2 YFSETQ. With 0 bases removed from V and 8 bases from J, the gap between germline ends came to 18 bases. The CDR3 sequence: CASSLVELPDGDEQFF. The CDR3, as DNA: TGCGCCAGCAGCTTGGTGGAACTACCTGATGGGGATGAGCAGTTCTTC.